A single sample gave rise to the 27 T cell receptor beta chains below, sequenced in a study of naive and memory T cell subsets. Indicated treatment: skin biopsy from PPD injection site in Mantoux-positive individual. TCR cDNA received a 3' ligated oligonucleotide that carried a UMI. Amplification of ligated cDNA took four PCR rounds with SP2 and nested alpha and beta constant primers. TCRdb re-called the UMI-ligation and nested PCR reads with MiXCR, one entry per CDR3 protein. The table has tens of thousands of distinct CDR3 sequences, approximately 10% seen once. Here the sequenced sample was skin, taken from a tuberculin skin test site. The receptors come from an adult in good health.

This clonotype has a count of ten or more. The CDR3 loop reads CAWSTKGEQYF. DNA for the CDR3: TGTGCCTGGAGTACCAAGGGCGAGCAGTACTTC. The chain is built from TRBV30 and TRBJ2-7; no firm D call. Germline V CDR1 and CDR2: GTSNPN, SVGIG (reference sequence). Trimming removed 2 bases from V and 6 bases from J, with 8 bases in between. The CDR3 totals 11 residues.

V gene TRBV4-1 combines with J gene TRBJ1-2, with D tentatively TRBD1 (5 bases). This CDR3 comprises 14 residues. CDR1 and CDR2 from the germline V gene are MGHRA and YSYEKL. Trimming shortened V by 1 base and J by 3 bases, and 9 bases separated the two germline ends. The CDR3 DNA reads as TGCGCCAGCAGCCAAGCCGGGGGATACTATGGCTACACCTTC. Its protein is CASSQAGGYYGYTF.

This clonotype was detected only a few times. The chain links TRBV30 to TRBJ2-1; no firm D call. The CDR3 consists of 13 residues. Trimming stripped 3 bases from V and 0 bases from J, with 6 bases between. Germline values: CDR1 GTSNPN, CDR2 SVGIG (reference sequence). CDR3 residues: CAWRRSSYNEQFF. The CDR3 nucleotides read TGTGCCTGGAGGAGGAGCTCCTACAATGAGCAGTTCTTC.

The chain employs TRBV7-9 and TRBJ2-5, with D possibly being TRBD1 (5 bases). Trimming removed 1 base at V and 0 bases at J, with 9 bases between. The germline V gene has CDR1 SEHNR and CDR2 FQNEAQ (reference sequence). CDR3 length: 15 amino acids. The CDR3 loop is CASSLVGANQETQYF. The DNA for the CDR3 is TGTGCCAGCAGCTTAGTTGGGGCCAACCAAGAGACCCAGTACTTC.

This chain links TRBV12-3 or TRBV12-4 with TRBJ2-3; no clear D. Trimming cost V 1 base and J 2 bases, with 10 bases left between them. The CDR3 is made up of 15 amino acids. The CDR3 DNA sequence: TGTGCCAGCAGTTTAGTTTTTACCCCCACAGATACGCAGTATTTT. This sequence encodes CASSLVFTPTDTQYF.

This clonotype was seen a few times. As DNA, the CDR3 is TGCGCCAGCAGCTTGGAGCCAGCTCCGAACACTGAAGCTTTCTTT. This translates into CASSLEPAPNTEAFF. The V gene is TRBV5-1, the J gene TRBJ1-1; no firm D call. Germline CDR1 reads SGHRS; CDR2 reads YFSETQ. V gave up 0 bases and J gave up 1 base, with 10 bases separating them. CDR3 length: 15 amino acids.

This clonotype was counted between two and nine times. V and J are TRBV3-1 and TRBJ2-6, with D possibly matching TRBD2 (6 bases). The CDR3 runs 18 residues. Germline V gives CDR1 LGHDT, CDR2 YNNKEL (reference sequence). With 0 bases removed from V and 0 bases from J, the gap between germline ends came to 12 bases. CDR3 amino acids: CASSQEGTRNSGANVLTF. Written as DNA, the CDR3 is TGTGCCAGCAGCCAAGAAGGGACTCGCAACTCTGGGGCCAACGTCCTGACTTTC.

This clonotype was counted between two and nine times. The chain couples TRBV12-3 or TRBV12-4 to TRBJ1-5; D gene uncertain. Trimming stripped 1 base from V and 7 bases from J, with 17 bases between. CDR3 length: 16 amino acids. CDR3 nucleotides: TGTGCCAGCAGTTTAGAGGAGGAGGCCCCGCTGCAGCCCCAGCATTTT. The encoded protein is CASSLEEEAPLQPQHF.

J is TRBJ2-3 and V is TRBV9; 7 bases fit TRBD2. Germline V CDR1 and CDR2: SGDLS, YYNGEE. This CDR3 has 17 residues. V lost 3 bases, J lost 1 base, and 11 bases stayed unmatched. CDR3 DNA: TGTGCCAGCAGCGCCGGACTAGTCCGCTATGGCACAGATACGCAGTATTTT. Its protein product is CASSAGLVRYGTDTQYF.

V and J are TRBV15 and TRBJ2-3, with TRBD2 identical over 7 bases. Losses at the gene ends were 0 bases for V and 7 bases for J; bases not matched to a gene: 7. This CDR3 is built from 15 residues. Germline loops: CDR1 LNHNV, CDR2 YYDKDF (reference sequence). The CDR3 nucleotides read TGTGCCACCAGCAGAGAGTTGGGGGGAGGGAATACGCAGTATTTT. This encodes CATSRELGGGNTQYF.

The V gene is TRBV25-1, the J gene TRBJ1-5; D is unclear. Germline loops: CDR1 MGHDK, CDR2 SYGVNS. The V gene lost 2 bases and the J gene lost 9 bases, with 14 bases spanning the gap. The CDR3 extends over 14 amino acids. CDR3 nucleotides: TGTGCCAGCAGTGAACAGGCTGTCTTGTGGCCCCAGCATTTT. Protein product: CASSEQAVLWPQHF.

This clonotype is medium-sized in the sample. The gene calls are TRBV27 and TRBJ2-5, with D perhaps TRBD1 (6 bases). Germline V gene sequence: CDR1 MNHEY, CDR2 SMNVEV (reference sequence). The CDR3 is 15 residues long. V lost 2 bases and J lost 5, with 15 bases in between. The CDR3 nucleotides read TGTGCCAGCAGTTTAACAGGGTCCTATGGCGAGACCCAGTACTTC. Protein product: CASSLTGSYGETQYF.

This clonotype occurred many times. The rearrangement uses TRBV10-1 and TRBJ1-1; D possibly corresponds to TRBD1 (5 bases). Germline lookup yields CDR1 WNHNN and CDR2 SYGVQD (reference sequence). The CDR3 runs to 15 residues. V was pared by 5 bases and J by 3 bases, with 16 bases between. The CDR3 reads CASSRGGTPDTEAFF. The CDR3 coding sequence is TGCGCCAGCAGTAGGGGAGGGACCCCGGACACTGAAGCTTTCTTT.

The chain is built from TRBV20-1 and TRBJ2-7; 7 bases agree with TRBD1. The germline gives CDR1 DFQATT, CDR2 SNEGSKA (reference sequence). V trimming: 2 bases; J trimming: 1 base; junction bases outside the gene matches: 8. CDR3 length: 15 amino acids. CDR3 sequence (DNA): TGCAGTGCTAGATCCGGAAGGGGGCCGTCCTACGAGCAGTACTTC. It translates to CSARSGRGPSYEQYF.

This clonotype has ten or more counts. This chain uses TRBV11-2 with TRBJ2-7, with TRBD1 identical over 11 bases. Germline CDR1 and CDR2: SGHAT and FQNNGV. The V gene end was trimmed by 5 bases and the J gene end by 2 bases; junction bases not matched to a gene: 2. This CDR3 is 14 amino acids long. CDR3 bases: TGTGCCAGCAGCAGGGGACAGGGGGCCTACGAGCAGTACTTC. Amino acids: CASSRGQGAYEQYF.

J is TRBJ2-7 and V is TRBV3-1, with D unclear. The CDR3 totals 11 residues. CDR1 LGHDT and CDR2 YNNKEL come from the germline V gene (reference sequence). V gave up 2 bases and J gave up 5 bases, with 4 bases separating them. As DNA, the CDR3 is TGTGCCAGCAGCCAATTCCACGAGCAGTACTTC. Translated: CASSQFHEQYF.

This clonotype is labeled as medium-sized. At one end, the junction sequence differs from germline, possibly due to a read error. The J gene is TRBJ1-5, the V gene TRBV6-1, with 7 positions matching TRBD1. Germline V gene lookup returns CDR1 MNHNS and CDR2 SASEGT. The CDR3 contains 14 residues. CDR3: CASREDRDNQPQHF. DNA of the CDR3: TGTGCCAGCAGGGAAGACAGGGATAATCAGCCCCAGCATTTT.

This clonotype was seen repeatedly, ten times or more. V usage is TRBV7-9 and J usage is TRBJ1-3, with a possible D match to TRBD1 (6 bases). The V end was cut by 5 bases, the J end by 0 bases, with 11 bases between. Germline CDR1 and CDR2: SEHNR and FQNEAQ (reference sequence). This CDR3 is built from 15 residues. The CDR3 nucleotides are TGTGCCAGCAGCACCAGGGGCATCTCTGGAAACACCATATATTTT. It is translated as CASSTRGISGNTIYF.

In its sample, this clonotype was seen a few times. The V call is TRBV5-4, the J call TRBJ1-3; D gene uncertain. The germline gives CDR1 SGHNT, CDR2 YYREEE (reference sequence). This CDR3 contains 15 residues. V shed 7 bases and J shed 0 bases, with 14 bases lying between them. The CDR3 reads CASLIEGPSGNTIYF. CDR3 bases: TGTGCCAGCCTCATAGAGGGCCCCTCTGGAAACACCATATATTTT. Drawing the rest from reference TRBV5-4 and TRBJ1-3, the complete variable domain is ETGVTQSPTHLIKTRGQQVTLRCSSQSGHNTVSWYQQALGQGPQFIFQYYREEENGRGNFPPRFSGLQFPNYSSELNVNALELDDSALYLCASLIEGPSGNTIYFGEGSWLTVV.

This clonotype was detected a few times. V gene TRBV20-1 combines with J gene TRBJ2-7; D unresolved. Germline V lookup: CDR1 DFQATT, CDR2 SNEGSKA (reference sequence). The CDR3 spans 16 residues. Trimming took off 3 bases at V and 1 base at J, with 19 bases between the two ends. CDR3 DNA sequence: TGCAGTGCTAGGGAAAGACACCGCTGGGTTTCCTACGAGCAGTACTTC. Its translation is CSARERHRWVSYEQYF.

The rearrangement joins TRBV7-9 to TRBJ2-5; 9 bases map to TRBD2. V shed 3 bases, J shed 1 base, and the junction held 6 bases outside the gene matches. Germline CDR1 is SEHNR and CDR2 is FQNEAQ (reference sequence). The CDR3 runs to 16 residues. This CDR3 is CASSLGLAGSQETQYF. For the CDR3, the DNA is TGTGCCAGCAGCTTGGGGCTAGCGGGATCCCAAGAGACCCAGTACTTC.

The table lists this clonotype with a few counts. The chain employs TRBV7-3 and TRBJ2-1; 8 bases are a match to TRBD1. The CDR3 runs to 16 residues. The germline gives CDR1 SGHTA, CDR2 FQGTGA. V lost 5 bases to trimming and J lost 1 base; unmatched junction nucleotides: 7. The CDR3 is CASSLSGTGSYNEQFF. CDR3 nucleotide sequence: TGTGCCAGCAGCCTATCCGGGACAGGTTCCTACAATGAGCAGTTCTTC.

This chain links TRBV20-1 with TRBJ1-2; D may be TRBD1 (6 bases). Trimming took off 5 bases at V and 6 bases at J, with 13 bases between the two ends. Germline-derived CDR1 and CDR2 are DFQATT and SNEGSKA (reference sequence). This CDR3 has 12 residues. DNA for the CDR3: TGCAGTGCTTGGGACGAGGGGGATGGCTACACCTTC. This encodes CSAWDEGDGYTF.

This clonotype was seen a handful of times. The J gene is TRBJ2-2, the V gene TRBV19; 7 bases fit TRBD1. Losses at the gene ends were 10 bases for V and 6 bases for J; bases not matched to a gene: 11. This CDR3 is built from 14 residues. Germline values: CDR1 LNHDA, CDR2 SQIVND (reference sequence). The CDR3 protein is CATQPGGEAGELFF. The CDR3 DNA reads TGTGCCACGCAGCCAGGGGGTGAAGCCGGGGAGCTGTTTTTT. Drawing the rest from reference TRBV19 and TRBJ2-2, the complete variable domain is DGGITQSPKYLFRKEGQNVTLSCEQNLNHDAMYWYRQDPGQGLRLIYYSQIVNDFQKGDIAEGYSVSREKKESFPLTVTSAQKNPTAFYLCATQPGGEAGELFFGEGSRLTVL.

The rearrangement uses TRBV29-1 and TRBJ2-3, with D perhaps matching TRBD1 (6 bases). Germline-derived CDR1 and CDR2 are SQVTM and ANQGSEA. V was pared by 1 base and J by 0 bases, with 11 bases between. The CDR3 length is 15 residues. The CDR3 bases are TGCAGCGTTGAAGGGGGACACAGAAGCACAGATACGCAGTATTTT. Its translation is CSVEGGHRSTDTQYF.

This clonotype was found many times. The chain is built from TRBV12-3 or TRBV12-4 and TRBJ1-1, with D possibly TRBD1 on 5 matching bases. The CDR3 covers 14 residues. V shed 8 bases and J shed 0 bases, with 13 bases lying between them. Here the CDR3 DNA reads TGTGCCAGCTGCGTTCTGGGGCTGAACACTGAAGCTTTCTTT. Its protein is CASCVLGLNTEAFF.

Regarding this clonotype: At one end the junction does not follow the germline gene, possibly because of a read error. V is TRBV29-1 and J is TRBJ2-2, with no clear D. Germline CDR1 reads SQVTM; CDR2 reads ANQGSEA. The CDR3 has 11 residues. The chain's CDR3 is CSISKTGELFF. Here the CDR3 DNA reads TGCAGCATTTCGAAGACCGGGGAGCTGTTTTTT.